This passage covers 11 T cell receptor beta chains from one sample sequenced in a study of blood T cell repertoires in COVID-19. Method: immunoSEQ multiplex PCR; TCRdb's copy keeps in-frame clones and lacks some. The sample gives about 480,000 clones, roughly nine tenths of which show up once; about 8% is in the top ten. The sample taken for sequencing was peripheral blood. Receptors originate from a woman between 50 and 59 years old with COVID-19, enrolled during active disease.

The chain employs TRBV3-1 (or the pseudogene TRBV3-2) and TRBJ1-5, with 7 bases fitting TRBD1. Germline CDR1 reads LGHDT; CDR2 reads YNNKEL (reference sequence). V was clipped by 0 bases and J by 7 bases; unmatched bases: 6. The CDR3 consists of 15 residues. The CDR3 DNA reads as TGTGCCAGCAGCCAAGATCTACAGGGGAAACAGCCCCAGCATTTT. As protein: CASSQDLQGKQPQHF.

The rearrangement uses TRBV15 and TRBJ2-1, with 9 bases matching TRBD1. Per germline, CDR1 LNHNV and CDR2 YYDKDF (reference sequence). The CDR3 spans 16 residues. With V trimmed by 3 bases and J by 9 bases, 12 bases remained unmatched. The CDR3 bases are TGTGCCACCAGCAGGAGCCCGGGACAGGGTAGGGGTGAGCAGTTCTTC. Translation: CATSRSPGQGRGEQFF.

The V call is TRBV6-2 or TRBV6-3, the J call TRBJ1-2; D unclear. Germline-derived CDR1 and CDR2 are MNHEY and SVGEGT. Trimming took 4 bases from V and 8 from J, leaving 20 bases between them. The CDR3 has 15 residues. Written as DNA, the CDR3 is TGTGCCAGCAGTTCCTCCCCCTGGTCCTTCGGGGGCTACACCTTC. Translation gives CASSSSPWSFGGYTF.

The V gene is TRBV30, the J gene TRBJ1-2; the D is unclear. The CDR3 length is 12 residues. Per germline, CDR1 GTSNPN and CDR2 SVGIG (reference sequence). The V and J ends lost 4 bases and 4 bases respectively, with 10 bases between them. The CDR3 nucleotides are TGTGCCTGGACCTATGGTTCCTATGGCTACACCTTC. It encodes CAWTYGSYGYTF. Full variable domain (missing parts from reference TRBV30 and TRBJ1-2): SQTIHQWPATLVQPVGSPLSLECTVEGTSNPNLYWYRQAAGRGLQLLFYSVGIGQISSEVPQNLSASRPQDRQFILSSKKLLLSDSGFYLCAWTYGSYGYTFGSGTRLTVV.

The CDR3 protein is CASSSQLGEADQPQHF. CDR3 sequence (DNA): TGTGCCAGCAGCTCCCAGCTGGGGGAGGCAGATCAGCCCCAGCATTTT. The chain carries TRBV7-9 and TRBJ1-5, with a weak D call TRBD1 (5 bases). The CDR3 has 16 residues. The germline gives CDR1 SEHNR, CDR2 FQNEAQ (reference sequence). V lost 4 bases and J 5 bases, leaving 18 bases between the germline ends.

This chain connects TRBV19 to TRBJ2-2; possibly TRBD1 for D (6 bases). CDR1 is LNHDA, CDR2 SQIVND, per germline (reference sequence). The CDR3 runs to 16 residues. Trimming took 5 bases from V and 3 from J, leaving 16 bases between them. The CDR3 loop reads CASSPRGTPYTGELFF. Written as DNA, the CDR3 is TGTGCCAGTAGTCCAAGGGGGACACCCTACACCGGGGAGCTGTTTTTT.

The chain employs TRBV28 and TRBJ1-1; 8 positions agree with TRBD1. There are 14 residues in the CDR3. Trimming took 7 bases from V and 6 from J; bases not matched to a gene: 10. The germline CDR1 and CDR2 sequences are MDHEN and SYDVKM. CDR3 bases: TGTGCCAGCAACTTTGACAGGGGCCAAGCTGAAGCTTTCTTT. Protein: CASNFDRGQAEAFF.

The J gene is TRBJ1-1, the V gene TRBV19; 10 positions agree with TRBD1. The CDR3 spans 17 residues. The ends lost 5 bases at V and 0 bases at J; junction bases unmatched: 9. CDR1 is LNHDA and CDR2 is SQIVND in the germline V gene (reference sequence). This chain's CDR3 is CASSPRDRGRVNTEAFF. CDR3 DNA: TGTGCCAGTAGTCCTCGGGACAGGGGAAGGGTGAACACTGAAGCTTTCTTT.

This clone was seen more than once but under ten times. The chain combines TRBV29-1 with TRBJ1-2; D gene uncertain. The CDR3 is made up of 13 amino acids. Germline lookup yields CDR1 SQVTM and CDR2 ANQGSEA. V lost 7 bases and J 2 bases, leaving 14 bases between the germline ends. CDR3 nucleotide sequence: TGCAGCGCAAACGCGGGCGGGAACTATGGCTACACCTTC. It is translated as CSANAGGNYGYTF.

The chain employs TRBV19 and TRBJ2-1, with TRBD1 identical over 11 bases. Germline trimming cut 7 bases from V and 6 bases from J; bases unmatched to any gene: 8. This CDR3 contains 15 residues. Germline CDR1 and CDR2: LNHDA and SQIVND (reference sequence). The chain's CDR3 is CASTSGTGGGNEQFF. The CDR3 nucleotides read TGTGCCAGTACCTCAGGGACAGGGGGAGGCAATGAGCAGTTCTTC.

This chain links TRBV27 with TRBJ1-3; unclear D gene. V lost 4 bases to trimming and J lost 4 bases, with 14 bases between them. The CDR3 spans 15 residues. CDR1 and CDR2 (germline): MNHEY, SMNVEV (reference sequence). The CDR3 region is CASSSAAREGNTIYF. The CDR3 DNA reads TGTGCCAGCAGTTCAGCAGCGAGGGAGGGAAACACCATATATTTT.